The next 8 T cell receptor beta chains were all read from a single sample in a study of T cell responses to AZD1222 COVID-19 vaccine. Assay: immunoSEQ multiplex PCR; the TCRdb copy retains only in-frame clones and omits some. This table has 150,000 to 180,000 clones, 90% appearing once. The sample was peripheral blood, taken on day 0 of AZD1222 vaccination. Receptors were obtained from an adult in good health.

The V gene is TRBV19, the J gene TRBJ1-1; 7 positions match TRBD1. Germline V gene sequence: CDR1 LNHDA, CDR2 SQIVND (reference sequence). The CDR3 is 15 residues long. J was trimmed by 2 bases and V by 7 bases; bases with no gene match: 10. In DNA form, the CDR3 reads TGTGCCAGTATCCCGGACAGGAACGGCAACACTGAAGCTTTCTTT. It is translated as CASIPDRNGNTEAFF.

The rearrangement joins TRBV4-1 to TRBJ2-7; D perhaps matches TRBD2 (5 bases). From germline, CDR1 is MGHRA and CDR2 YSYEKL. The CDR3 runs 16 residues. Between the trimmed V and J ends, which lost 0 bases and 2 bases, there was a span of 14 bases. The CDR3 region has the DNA TGCGCCAGCAGCCAAGAGGGCCCCCGGGGAGCCTACGAGCAGTACTTC. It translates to CASSQEGPRGAYEQYF.

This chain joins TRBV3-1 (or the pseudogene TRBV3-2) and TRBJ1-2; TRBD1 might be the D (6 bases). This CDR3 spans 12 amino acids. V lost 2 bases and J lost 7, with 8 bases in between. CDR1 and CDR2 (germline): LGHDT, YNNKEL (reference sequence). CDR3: CASSQTGIGYTF. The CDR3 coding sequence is TGTGCCAGCAGCCAAACAGGGATTGGCTACACCTTC.

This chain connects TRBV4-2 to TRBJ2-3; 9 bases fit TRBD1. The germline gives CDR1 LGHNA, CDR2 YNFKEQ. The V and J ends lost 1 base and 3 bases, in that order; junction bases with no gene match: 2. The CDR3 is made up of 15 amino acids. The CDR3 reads CASSQGGQGTDTQYF. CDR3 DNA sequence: TGTGCCAGCAGCCAAGGGGGACAGGGAACAGATACGCAGTATTTT.

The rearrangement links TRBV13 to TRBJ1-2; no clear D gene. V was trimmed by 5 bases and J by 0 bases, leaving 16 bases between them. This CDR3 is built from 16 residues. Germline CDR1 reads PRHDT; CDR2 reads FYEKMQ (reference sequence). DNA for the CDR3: TGTGCCAGCAGCCTGGTGGCCTTGGGCTCTAACTATGGCTACACCTTC. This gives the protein CASSLVALGSNYGYTF.

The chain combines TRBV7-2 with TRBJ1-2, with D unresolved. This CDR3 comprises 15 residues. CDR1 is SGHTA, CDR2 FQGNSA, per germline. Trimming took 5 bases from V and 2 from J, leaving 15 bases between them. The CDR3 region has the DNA TGTGCCAGCAGCCAAGCCGTGCTGGGGAACTATGGCTACACCTTC. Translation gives CASSQAVLGNYGYTF.

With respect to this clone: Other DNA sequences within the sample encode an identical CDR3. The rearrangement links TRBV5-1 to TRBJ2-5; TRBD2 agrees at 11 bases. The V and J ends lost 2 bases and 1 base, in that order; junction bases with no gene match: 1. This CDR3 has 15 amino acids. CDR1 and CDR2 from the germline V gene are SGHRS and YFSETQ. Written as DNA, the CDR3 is TGCGCCAGCAGCTTCGGGACTAGCGGCCAAGAGACCCAGTACTTC. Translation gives CASSFGTSGQETQYF.

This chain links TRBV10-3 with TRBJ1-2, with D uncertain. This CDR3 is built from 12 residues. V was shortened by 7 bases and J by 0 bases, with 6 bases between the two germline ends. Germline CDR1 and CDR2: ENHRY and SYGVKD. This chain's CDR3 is CAINRANYGYTF. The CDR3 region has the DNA TGTGCCATCAATCGGGCTAACTATGGCTACACCTTC.